This T cell receptor beta chain was recorded in a study of tumor-infiltrating lymphocytes in primary liver carcinoma. They got blood RNA out of unsorted whole blood and also pulled out germline DNA. There are 15 residues in the CDR3. Germline lookup yields CDR1 SGHAT and CDR2 FQDESV (reference sequence). With 5 bases clipped from V and 4 bases from J, the junction kept 7 bases outside the gene matches. The input was 450 to 550 ng total RNA; TCR beta cDNA was made from it with a constant-region primer. Three nested multiplex PCR rounds of slightly modified ARM-PCR generated TCR beta libraries. The first two PCR rounds, approximately 10 cycles each, used TRBV1-TRBV30 forward primers and a C-beta reverse primer. TCRdb reprocessed the multiplex PCR reads via MiXCR and lists one record per CDR3 protein. Found here are fewer than 350,000 distinct CDR3 sequences, more than 55% of them singletons; the top ten hold around 9.5%.

This clonotype showed up many times. The clonotype was recovered from a man in his forties with primary liver carcinoma and hepatitis B virus infection. Sequenced: peripheral blood. This chain uses TRBV11-1 with TRBJ1-1; 10 nucleotides line up with TRBD1. The DNA for the CDR3 is TGTGCCAGCAGCCATCCCGGACAGGGGGGCACTGAAGCTTTCTTT. This codes for CASSHPGQGGTEAFF.